This T cell receptor beta chain was recorded in a study of blood T cell repertoires in COVID-19. Across the study: Sources were T cells, B-cell-depleted T cells, or PBMCs; the material itself was cDNA or gDNA.

Assay: immunoSEQ multiplex PCR; the TCRdb copy retains only in-frame clones and omits some. The table has fewer than 700,000 clones, about 89% seen once. The CDR3 length is 13 residues. Trimming took off 6 bases at V and 6 bases at J, with 17 bases between the two ends. CDR1 and CDR2 from the germline V gene are SQVTM and ANQGSEA. The chain couples TRBV29-1 to TRBJ1-2; D perhaps matches TRBD1 (6 bases). The sequence came from a woman aged 45-60 years with COVID-19, enrolled during active disease. The sample consisted of peripheral blood. This chain's CDR3 is CSVQPNEGDGYTF. Written as DNA, the CDR3 is TGCAGCGTGCAACCCAACGAGGGGGATGGCTACACCTTC.